A selection of T cell receptor beta chains follows, all from one sample in a study of OX40 agonist ivuxolimab in advanced cancers. TCRdb's copy holds only in-frame clones and misses some; the assay was immunoSEQ multiplex PCR. Among 65,000 to 85,000 clones listed, about 85% were seen once. Source: CD4+ or CD8+ T cells sorted from blood, taken in a trial of the OX40 agonist ivuxolimab. The receptors here all came from an adult with an advanced solid tumor such as melanoma, head and neck, liver or kidney cancer. The CDR3 runs from the conserved cysteine through the conserved F or W. A D gene is named only where the DNA matches it firmly. Where a row states a size, it is once, few, many or the class of an expanded clone; other rows omit it.

V	J	D	size	DNA	CDR3
TRBV7-8	TRBJ1-5	.	few	TGTGCCAGCAGCTTAGTTATGCAGCCCCAGCATTTT	CASSLVMQPQHF
TRBV4-3	TRBJ1-6	.	.	TGCGCCAGCAGCCGCCTGAGCCAGGGAACTCTCCACTTT	CASSRLSQGTLHF
TRBV29-1	TRBJ2-1	TRBD1	.	TGCAGCGTTGTTCGGCAGGGGGACTACAATGAGCAGTTCTTC	CSVVRQGDYNEQFF
TRBV11-3	TRBJ1-2	.	.	TGTGCCAGCAGCTATCACGGGGGGAAGTACTATGGCTACACCTTC	CASSYHGGKYYGYTF
TRBV6-5	TRBJ1-2	.	.	TGTGCCAGCAGTTACGACCGTACCCCCTATGGCTACACCTTC	CASSYDRTPYGYTF
TRBV19	TRBJ2-3	TRBD2	.	TGTGCCAGTAGTCCGCCCCTCGGACTAGCGGGGCACGCAGATACGCAGTATTTT	CASSPPLGLAGHADTQYF
TRBV6-5	TRBJ2-7	.	.	TGTGCCAGCAGTTACGGGGCCAGGAACCACGAGCAGTACTTC	CASSYGARNHEQYF
TRBV19	TRBJ2-7	.	.	TGTGCCAGTAGTATAGTACCCGGAGGGGCATACGAGCAGTACTTC	CASSIVPGGAYEQYF
TRBV7-8	TRBJ1-1	.	.	TGTGCCAGCACCTTAGAGGTAGAAGCTTTCTTT	CASTLEVEAFF
TRBV28	TRBJ1-5	.	.	TGTGCCAGCAGTTTATCCACCCACTATCAGCCCCAGCATTTT	CASSLSTHYQPQHF
TRBV10-3	TRBJ2-1	.	.	TGTGCCATCAGTGGGGAAAGCTCCTACAATGAGCAGTTCTTC	CAISGESSYNEQFF
TRBV9	TRBJ1-2	TRBD1	.	TGTGCCAGCAGCGGATTGGGACAGGGGGTGCGGGGCTACACCTTC	CASSGLGQGVRGYTF
TRBV27	TRBJ1-5	TRBD1	medium-sized	TGTGCCAGCAGCCTACCATGTAACAGGGGGCATAGGTATAGCAATCAGCCCCAGCATTTT	CASSLPCNRGHRYSNQPQHF
TRBV11-2	TRBJ1-2	.	once	TGTGCCAGCAGCGTCTACAGGGATGGCTACACCTTC	CASSVYRDGYTF
TRBV15	TRBJ2-7	TRBD1	.	TGTGCCACCAGCAGAGGAGCTAACAGGGGTGTCTACGAGCAGTACTTC	CATSRGANRGVYEQYF
TRBV5-5	TRBJ2-7	.	once	TGTGCCAGCAGCTTTCCCCGGGTTTCGAACTCCTACGAGCAGTACTTC	CASSFPRVSNSYEQYF
TRBV30	TRBJ2-1	TRBD2	.	TGTGCCTGGACCGTGGGAGGGCAGAATTCCTACAATGAGCAGTTCTTC	CAWTVGGQNSYNEQFF
TRBV9	TRBJ2-3	.	.	TGTGCCAGCAGCGTAGGAGTAGCGGTCACAGATACGCAGTATTTT	CASSVGVAVTDTQYF
TRBV11-3	TRBJ1-1	.	.	TGTGCCAGCAGCAGGACTGAGAACACTGAAGCTTTCTTT	CASSRTENTEAFF
TRBV19	TRBJ1-1	TRBD1	.	TGTGCCAGTAGTCAACCGGGACAGGGGGTCGAAGCTTTCTTT	CASSQPGQGVEAFF
TRBV19	TRBJ1-4	.	.	TGTGCCAGTAGTATCATAGGGTCGGCTAATGAAAAACTGTTTTTT	CASSIIGSANEKLFF
TRBV30	TRBJ1-5	TRBD1	.	TGTGCCTGGAGCCTAGGGACAGGTCAGCCCCAGCATTTT	CAWSLGTGQPQHF
TRBV7-2	TRBJ1-1	.	few	TGTGCCAGCAGCCGGGCGCCAACTGAAGCTTTCTTT	CASSRAPTEAFF
TRBV6-1	TRBJ2-1	TRBD2	once	TGTGCCAGCAGTCCCGGACTAGCTTGGAATGAGCAGTTCTTC	CASSPGLAWNEQFF
TRBV9	TRBJ2-3	.	.	TGTGCCAGCAGCACGTACCAGAACACAGATACGCAGTATTTT	CASSTYQNTDTQYF
TRBV25-1	TRBJ1-6	TRBD1	.	TGTGCCAGCAGTGAATTGAGGGGGCAGGGATCACCCCTCCACTTT	CASSELRGQGSPLHF
TRBV18	TRBJ1-1	.	.	TGTGCCAGCTCAAAAGGGACGGACAACACTGAAGCTTTCTTT	CASSKGTDNTEAFF
TRBV19	TRBJ2-1	TRBD2	.	TGTGCCAGTAGTACCTCCGGACTAGCGGGAGGTATGAATGAGCAGTTCTTC	CASSTSGLAGGMNEQFF
TRBV19	TRBJ1-3	.	.	TGTGCCAGTAGTCCTTCTTGGGGCAGGTCCTCTGGAAACACCATATATTTT	CASSPSWGRSSGNTIYF
TRBV29-1	TRBJ1-1	TRBD1	once	TGCAGCGCCGGGACAGGGGGAAGGGAAGCTTTCTTT	CSAGTGGREAFF
TRBV7-2	TRBJ2-5	.	.	TGTGCCAGCAGCTCCCTCAACCAAGAGACCCAGTACTTC	CASSSLNQETQYF
TRBV19	TRBJ1-3	.	.	TGTGCCAGTAGCCCCAAGGGGGGGGCTGGAAACACCATATATTTT	CASSPKGGAGNTIYF
TRBV5-1	TRBJ2-2	TRBD1	.	TGCGCCAGCAGCCCGCCGGACAGGCCCTTTAACACCGGGGAGCTGTTTTTT	CASSPPDRPFNTGELFF
TRBV9	TRBJ1-6	.	few	TGTGCCAGCAGCGTAGATGGCAAGCAGTATTCACCCCTCCACTTT	CASSVDGKQYSPLHF
TRBV9	TRBJ1-3	.	.	TGTGCCAGCAGCGTTTCCGGGACGGCTGGGAACACCATATATTTT	CASSVSGTAGNTIYF
TRBV7-2	TRBJ2-5	.	.	TGTGCCAGCAGCTTAGATTCTTCGGCGGAAGAGACCCAGTACTTC	CASSLDSSAEETQYF
TRBV14	TRBJ1-3	TRBD1	.	TGTGCCAGCAGCTGGGACAGAGGGAACACCATATATTTT	CASSWDRGNTIYF
TRBV9	TRBJ2-5	TRBD1	.	TGTGCCAGCAGCGGTACAGGGGGCAAAGAGACCCAGTACTTC	CASSGTGGKETQYF
TRBV7-2	TRBJ1-5	.	.	TGTGCCAGCAGTCCATTGGGGGGCCAGCCCCAGCATTTT	CASSPLGGQPQHF
TRBV27	TRBJ1-1	.	.	TGTGCCAGCAGTGTCGCCCCGTGGCGGGGGAACACTGAAGCTTTCTTT	CASSVAPWRGNTEAFF